This T cell receptor beta chain is drawn from a study of patients and donors after allogeneic stem cell transplantation. MiXCR, applied by TCRdb to the RT-PCR reads, yields one record per CDR3 protein. The sample includes 200,000 to 250,000 distinct CDR3 sequences, 13% to 15% of them seen just once. Sequencing was done on a sample of blood, either unsorted or a sorted T cell fraction (not recorded which). The TCR sequence derives from a human donor who was either an allogeneic HSCT recipient or a stem cell or donor lymphocyte infusion donor (not recorded which). It is not recorded whose cells these are; they may come from a transplant donor.

The CDR3 DNA is TGTGCCAGCAGCCGTAGCGGGGGGTACAATGAGCAGTTCTTC. Translated, it gives CASSRSGGYNEQFF. The rearrangement links TRBV7-2 to TRBJ2-1, with 10 bases that match TRBD2. Germline CDR1 SGHTA, CDR2 FQGNSA. J was trimmed by 4 bases and V by 5 bases; bases with no gene match: 2. The CDR3 loop spans 14 amino acids.